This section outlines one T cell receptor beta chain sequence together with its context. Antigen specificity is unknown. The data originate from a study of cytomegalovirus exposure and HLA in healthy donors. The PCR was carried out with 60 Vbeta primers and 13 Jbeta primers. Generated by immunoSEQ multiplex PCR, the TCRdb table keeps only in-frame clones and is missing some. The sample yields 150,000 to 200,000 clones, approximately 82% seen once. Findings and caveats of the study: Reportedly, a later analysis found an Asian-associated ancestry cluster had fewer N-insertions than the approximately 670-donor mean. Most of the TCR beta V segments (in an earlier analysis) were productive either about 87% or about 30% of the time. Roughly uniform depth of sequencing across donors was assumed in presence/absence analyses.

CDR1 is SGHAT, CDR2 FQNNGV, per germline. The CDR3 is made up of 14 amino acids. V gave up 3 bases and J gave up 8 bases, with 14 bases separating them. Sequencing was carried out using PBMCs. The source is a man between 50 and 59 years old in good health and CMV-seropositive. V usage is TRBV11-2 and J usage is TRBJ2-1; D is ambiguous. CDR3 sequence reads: CASSLQTELDEQFF. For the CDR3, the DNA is TGTGCCAGCAGCTTGCAGACGGAGCTGGATGAGCAGTTCTTC.